Presented here are 26 T cell receptor beta chains from one specimen sequenced in a study of post-analysis software for immune sequencing data. Unique molecular identifiers tagged the TCR beta cDNA libraries. Using its own MiXCR run on the PCR reads, TCRdb lists one record per CDR3 protein. The data hold fewer than 700,000 distinct CDR3 sequences, with 44% observed a single time. Antigens for these TCRs are unknown. Notes on the study in general: About five TRBV segments, including TRBV5-6, TRBV5-1 and TRBV20-1, were more frequent in patients than controls.

Sequenced material: blood. All receptors come from a girl between 10 and 17 years old with multiple sclerosis.

This clonotype was counted only a few times. This sequence joins TRBV5-1 and TRBJ2-5, with 9 bases identical to TRBD1. V shed 2 bases and J 11 bases; nucleotides not matched to a gene: 16. Germline CDR1 and CDR2: SGHRS and YFSETQ. The CDR3 is 16 residues long. For the CDR3, the DNA is TGCGCCAGCAGCTTAGTTTCGGGACAGGGCCAACGCCAGCAGTACTTC. This sequence encodes CASSLVSGQGQRQQYF.

This clonotype was observed a single time. CDR3 sequence (DNA): TGCAGTGCTATTGGACACTACGAGCAGTACTTC. It codes for CSAIGHYEQYF. This rearrangement joins TRBV20-1 to TRBJ2-7; possibly TRBD1 for D (5 bases). The CDR3 spans 11 residues. V dropped 4 bases and J dropped 3 bases, with 7 bases sitting between them. Germline V CDR1 and CDR2: DFQATT, SNEGSKA (reference sequence).

The chain couples TRBV12-3 or TRBV12-4 to TRBJ2-6, with D unclear. Trimming removed 6 bases at V and 3 bases at J, with 9 bases between. There are 14 residues in the CDR3. The CDR3 reads CASRTPVGANVLTF. As DNA, the CDR3 is TGTGCCAGCAGAACCCCGGTTGGGGCCAACGTCCTGACTTTC.

This rearrangement joins TRBV13 to TRBJ2-5; weak D call: TRBD2 (6 bases). This CDR3 is 13 amino acids long. CDR1 is PRHDT, CDR2 FYEKMQ, per germline (reference sequence). V lost 5 bases and J 13 bases, leaving 20 bases between the germline ends. Here the CDR3 reads CASSQGGGGTGYF. CDR3 DNA sequence: TGTGCCAGCAGCCAAGGTGGGGGAGGTACAGGGTACTTC.

This chain joins TRBV20-1 and TRBJ2-7; 7 bases match TRBD1. Germline lookup yields CDR1 DFQATT and CDR2 SNEGSKA (reference sequence). The CDR3 is made up of 15 amino acids. The V gene end was trimmed by 0 bases and the J gene end by 5 bases; junction bases not matched to a gene: 10. The CDR3 DNA sequence: TGCAGTGCTAGAGAGTCGGTCAGGGGGATGGACGAGCAGTACTTC. It specifies CSARESVRGMDEQYF.

The chain carries TRBV12-3 or TRBV12-4 and TRBJ2-3; TRBD2 might be the D (5 bases). CDR3 size: 16 residues. Between the trimmed V and J ends, which lost 4 bases and 2 bases, there was a span of 16 bases. CDR3 nucleotides: TGTGCCAGCAGTTCACCGACGGGGAATTTCACAGATACGCAGTATTTT. It specifies CASSSPTGNFTDTQYF.

The chain employs TRBV3-1 and TRBJ1-3; D is unresolved. V was pared by 4 bases and J by 4 bases, with 8 bases between. The germline V gene has CDR1 LGHDT and CDR2 YNNKEL (reference sequence). The CDR3 contains 13 residues. This CDR3 reads CASSRFTGNTIYF. CDR3 bases: TGTGCCAGCAGCCGTTTCACAGGAAACACCATATATTTT.

This chain connects TRBV5-1 to TRBJ2-7; 8 nucleotides agree with TRBD1. V shed 2 bases, J shed 3 bases, and the junction held 7 bases outside the gene matches. This CDR3 contains 15 residues. Germline V CDR1 and CDR2: SGHRS, YFSETQ. Here the CDR3 reads CASSFWTGHDYEQYF. CDR3 sequence (DNA): TGCGCCAGCAGCTTCTGGACAGGGCACGACTACGAGCAGTACTTC.

This clonotype showed up just a few times. This chain uses TRBV12-3 or TRBV12-4 with TRBJ2-3; possibly TRBD1 or TRBD2 for D (5 bases each). V lost 6 bases and J 0 bases, leaving 16 bases between the germline ends. The CDR3 runs 16 residues. In nucleotides, the CDR3 is TGTGCCAGCAGCCCACCGTTAGGGGACAGCACAGATACGCAGTATTTT. Translated: CASSPPLGDSTDTQYF.

This chain uses TRBV6-6 with TRBJ2-3, with a weak D call TRBD2 (5 bases). V was pared by 5 bases and J by 0 bases, with 12 bases between. CDR1 MNHNY and CDR2 SVGAGI come from the germline V gene (reference sequence). CDR3 length equals 15 residues. The CDR3 DNA reads TGTGCCAGCAGTCCCCTAAGGGAGAGCACAGATACGCAGTATTTT. It encodes CASSPLRESTDTQYF.

The CDR3 sequence: CSARPTSGGTYEQYF. CDR3 nucleotide sequence: TGCAGTGCTAGACCGACTAGCGGGGGGACCTACGAGCAGTACTTC. This chain connects TRBV20-1 to TRBJ2-7; 13 bases align to TRBD2. This CDR3 has 15 residues. CDR1 is DFQATT, CDR2 SNEGSKA, per germline (reference sequence). V dropped 2 bases and J dropped 2; count of bases not matched to a gene: 3.

On this clonotype itself: The junction does not match germline at one end; this may be a read error. V is TRBV7-2 and J is TRBJ2-5, with D unresolved. The germline V gene has CDR1 SGHTA and CDR2 FQGNSA. This CDR3 is 14 amino acids long. CDR3 sequence: CASSPHGSKETQYF. DNA of the CDR3: TGCGCCAGCAGCCCCCATGGTTCCAAAGAGACCCAGTACTTC. The full variable domain, completed using reference TRBV7-2 and TRBJ2-5, is GAGVSQSPSNKVTEKGKDVELRCDPISGHTALYWYRQSLGQGLEFLIYFQGNSAPDKSGLPSDRFSAERTGGSVSTLTIQRTQQEDSAVYLCASSPHGSKETQYFGPGTRLLVL.

The chain carries TRBV7-8 and TRBJ1-1; D ambiguous. This CDR3 has 15 amino acids. Germline values: CDR1 SGHVS, CDR2 FQNEAQ. V lost 1 base and J 8 bases, leaving 17 bases between the germline ends. The DNA for the CDR3 is TGTGCCAGCAGCTTAGGAGGGTCCTACCTAGCCGAAGCTTTCTTT. Residues: CASSLGGSYLAEAFF.

The chain couples TRBV5-5 to TRBJ2-1; 11 nucleotides match TRBD1. V shed 4 bases and J 8 bases; nucleotides not matched to a gene: 8. The CDR3 is made up of 15 amino acids. Germline CDR1 and CDR2: SGHKS and YYEKEE (reference sequence). The CDR3 nucleotides read TGTGCCAGCAGCCCCGGACAGGGGGCGAATGATGAGCAGTTCTTC. Residues: CASSPGQGANDEQFF.

The genes are TRBV5-1 and TRBJ2-7, with 10 bases matching TRBD2. J gave up 0 bases and V 0 bases, and 6 bases lay outside the gene matches. The CDR3 totals 17 residues. CDR1 SGHRS and CDR2 YFSETQ come from the germline V gene. The DNA of the CDR3 is TGCGCCAGCAGCTTGGGACTAGCGGGCGATCTCTCCTACGAGCAGTACTTC. Encoded protein: CASSLGLAGDLSYEQYF.

The chain links TRBV12-3 or TRBV12-4 to TRBJ1-2; no clear D. V lost 6 bases and J 0 bases, leaving 8 bases between the germline ends. This CDR3 is built from 13 residues. DNA of the CDR3: TGTGCCAGCAGCCGGGGTTCTAACTATGGCTACACCTTC. This sequence encodes CASSRGSNYGYTF.

This clonotype was seen a handful of times. This chain joins TRBV28 and TRBJ1-5; no clear D. CDR1 MDHEN and CDR2 SYDVKM come from the germline V gene. The CDR3 is 12 residues long. The ends were cut back, 5 bases at V and 6 bases at J, with 8 bases in the middle. CDR3 sequence: CASSAGSQPQHF. The CDR3, as DNA: TGTGCCAGCAGTGCTGGGAGTCAGCCCCAGCATTTT.

The gene calls are TRBV12-3 or TRBV12-4 and TRBJ2-1, with TRBD2 identical over 7 bases. V lost 4 bases, J lost 2 bases, and 8 bases stayed unmatched. The CDR3 totals 16 residues. The DNA of the CDR3 is TGTGCCAGCAGTTCCTCTAGCGGCACCACCTACAATGAGCAGTTCTTC. Protein product: CASSSSSGTTYNEQFF.

In this sample, this clonotype turned up a few times. The CDR3 protein is CSARREVTEAFF. The CDR3 DNA follows: TGCAGTGCTCGCAGGGAGGTCACTGAAGCTTTCTTT. The chain employs TRBV20-1 and TRBJ1-1, with D maybe TRBD1 (5 bases). Germline-derived CDR1 and CDR2 are DFQATT and SNEGSKA (reference sequence). Deletions cut 5 bases from V and 4 bases from J, with 11 bases between. The CDR3 sequence is 12 residues long.

V usage is TRBV5-1 and J usage is TRBJ2-3; 7 bases match TRBD2. Trimming removed 4 bases from V and 5 bases from J; junction bases left unmatched: 10. This CDR3 is built from 15 residues. In germline, CDR1 is SGHRS, CDR2 YFSETQ. DNA for the CDR3: TGCGCCAGCAGCCTGACAGCGGGGCCACAAGATACGCAGTATTTT. Translated, it gives CASSLTAGPQDTQYF.

Worth noting for this clonotype: Relative to the germline gene, one junction end is altered; a read error may explain this. This rearrangement joins TRBV13 to TRBJ1-2; D call uncertain. Germline V gene lookup returns CDR1 PRHDT and CDR2 FYEKMQ (reference sequence). The CDR3 length is 13 residues. CDR3 DNA sequence: TGTGCCAGCAGCTCCGGGGTCAGCTATGCCTACACCTTC. Its translation is CASSSGVSYAYTF.

This clonotype came up a few times. The chain is built from TRBV29-1 and TRBJ2-7; D is possibly TRBD1 (5 bases). Germline CDR1 is SQVTM and CDR2 is ANQGSEA. The CDR3 is 15 amino acids. V was shortened by 7 bases and J by 4 bases, with 23 bases between the two germline ends. The CDR3: CSADRYAGKGYEQYF. DNA of the CDR3: TGCAGCGCTGACAGATACGCAGGGAAAGGGTACGAGCAGTACTTC.

The table lists this clonotype with a few counts. The chain has TRBV2 and TRBJ1-5, with D possibly being TRBD1 (5 bases). The germline V gene has CDR1 SNHLY and CDR2 FYNNEI. Trimming removed 7 bases at V and 8 bases at J, with 15 bases between. This CDR3 contains 13 residues. For the CDR3, the DNA is TGTGCCAGCAAGGGTCAGGGTATGGAGCCCCAGCATTTT. It is translated as CASKGQGMEPQHF.

This chain connects TRBV29-1 to TRBJ2-7; D uncertain. CDR1 and CDR2 (germline): SQVTM, ANQGSEA. This CDR3 spans 10 amino acids. The CDR3 coding sequence is TGCAACGGCCTTAAAGACGAGCAGTACTTC. Translated, it gives CNGLKDEQYF.

This clonotype was observed a few times. This chain links TRBV20-1 with TRBJ2-7; either TRBD1 or TRBD2 may fit D (5 bases each). The V gene's germline CDR1 is DFQATT and CDR2 SNEGSKA (reference sequence). CDR3 length: 14 amino acids. V was clipped by 1 base and J by 0 bases, with 10 bases between them. The DNA of the CDR3 is TGCAGTGCTAGAGTTCCAGGGAGCTCCTACGAGCAGTACTTC. This gives the protein CSARVPGSSYEQYF.

The chain joins TRBV12-3 or TRBV12-4 to TRBJ1-1; D might be TRBD1 (6 bases). V gave up 6 bases and J gave up 8 bases, with 19 bases separating them. There are 14 residues in the CDR3. The CDR3 protein is CASSPTLPGTEAFF. The CDR3 nucleotides read TGTGCCAGCAGCCCAACGCTACCCGGGACAGAAGCTTTCTTT.